Presented here are 26 T cell receptor beta chains from one specimen sequenced in a study of human T cells and chemical hapten exposure. TCRdb processed the RACE reads anew with MiXCR; each CDR3 protein has one entry. The data contain tens of thousands of distinct CDR3 sequences, 11% of them seen just once; the ten biggest clones take up 1.6%. The time point here: patch test 2, 6 weeks after DPC sensitization. Treatment in this sample: therapeutic diphenylcyclopropenone sensitization with weekly scalp DPC. The sample in question was whole blood, obtained in connection with sensitization to the hapten diphenylcyclopropenone (DPC). The receptors originated from a young man with alopecia areata. Some clones in this sample may be carry-over from other donors' samples.

The chain joins TRBV28 to TRBJ1-1, with D possibly being TRBD1 (5 bases). Trimming pared 0 bases from V and 6 bases from J, leaving 8 bases between. The CDR3 spans 13 residues. The V gene's germline CDR1 is MDHEN and CDR2 SYDVKM. In DNA, the CDR3 is TGTGCCAGCAGTTTATGGACGACAGCTGAAGCTTTCTTT. Its protein product is CASSLWTTAEAFF.

This clonotype has only a few counts. The rearrangement joins TRBV3-1 to TRBJ2-1; D may correspond to TRBD1 or TRBD2 (6 bases each). CDR1 and CDR2 (germline): LGHDT, YNNKEL (reference sequence). This CDR3 spans 13 amino acids. Trimming cost V 4 bases and J 7 bases, with 11 bases left between them. The DNA for the CDR3 is TGTGCCAGCAGCCTCCGAGGGGGGAATGAGCAGTTCTTC. It encodes CASSLRGGNEQFF.

This clonotype was observed a handful of times. The chain joins TRBV7-3 to TRBJ2-5; 9 nucleotides agree with TRBD2. Trimming took 3 bases from V and 4 from J; bases not matched to a gene: 9. From germline, CDR1 is SGHTA and CDR2 FQGTGA. The CDR3 sequence is 16 residues long. In DNA, the CDR3 is TGTGCCAGCAGCTTCCGCGTCAGCGGGGGGAGAGAGACCCAGTACTTC. It translates to CASSFRVSGGRETQYF.

This clonotype was seen a handful of times. This chain uses TRBV7-2 with TRBJ2-5; D call uncertain. Germline-derived CDR1 and CDR2 are SGHTA and FQGNSA. V lost 4 bases, J lost 4 bases, and 10 bases lay in between. The CDR3 is 13 amino acids. The CDR3 DNA reads TGTGCCAGCAGCTCCCCCTACTCAGAGACCCAGTACTTC. Protein sequence: CASSSPYSETQYF.

The chain joins TRBV7-6 to TRBJ2-7, with a possible D match to TRBD1 (6 bases). Trimming shortened V by 7 bases and J by 3 bases, and 13 bases separated the two germline ends. The germline V gene has CDR1 SGHVS and CDR2 FNYEAQ. This CDR3 has 13 residues. CDR3 loop: CASNPGTSYEQYF. The DNA of the CDR3 is TGTGCCAGCAACCCCGGGACAAGCTACGAGCAGTACTTC.

This chain uses TRBV6-2 or TRBV6-3 with TRBJ2-1; the match to TRBD1 covers 8 bases. V dropped 7 bases and J dropped 1; count of bases not matched to a gene: 6. From germline, CDR1 is MNHEY and CDR2 SVGEGT. The CDR3 has 15 amino acids. The CDR3 here is CASKSTGVSYNEQFF. The CDR3 DNA follows: TGTGCCAGCAAGTCGACAGGGGTTTCCTACAATGAGCAGTTCTTC.

This clonotype has at least ten counts. This chain links TRBV7-6 with TRBJ2-2, with 7 positions matching TRBD1. Trimming removed 4 bases from V and 6 bases from J; junction bases left unmatched: 8. The CDR3 is 15 amino acids. In germline, CDR1 is SGHVS, CDR2 FNYEAQ. CDR3 sequence: CASSYSGGRPGELFF. The CDR3 DNA is TGTGCCAGCAGCTATTCAGGGGGAAGGCCCGGGGAGCTGTTTTTT.

This clonotype was recorded a few times. The chain links TRBV24-1 to TRBJ2-1; TRBD1 matches 8 bases. The J segment lost 4 bases and the V segment lost 3 bases, leaving 7 bases of the junction unmatched. CDR1 is KGHDR, CDR2 SFDVKD, per germline. The CDR3 consists of 16 residues. The CDR3 DNA sequence: TGTGCCACCAGTGATGGGGGGACAGGAAATTACAATGAGCAGTTCTTC. Amino acid sequence: CATSDGGTGNYNEQFF.

This clonotype was detected ten times or more. The gene calls are TRBV7-2 and TRBJ2-1; 9 bases match TRBD2. The CDR3 consists of 15 residues. V lost 0 bases and J lost 10; bases outside the gene matches: 7. From germline, CDR1 is SGHTA and CDR2 FQGNSA. CDR3 residues: CASSLATSGHGEQFF. The CDR3 nucleotides are TGTGCCAGCAGCTTAGCAACTAGCGGGCATGGGGAGCAGTTCTTC. Together with reference TRBV7-2 and TRBJ2-1, the CDR3 gives the full variable domain: GAGVSQSPSNKVTEKGKDVELRCDPISGHTALYWYRQSLGQGLEFLIYFQGNSAPDKSGLPSDRFSAERTGGSVSTLTIQRTQQEDSAVYLCASSLATSGHGEQFFGPGTRLTVL.

This clonotype appeared a few times. The V gene is TRBV7-2, the J gene TRBJ1-1; D remains ambiguous. The CDR3 spans 11 residues. V lost 3 bases to trimming and J lost 4 bases, with 3 bases between them. Germline-derived CDR1 and CDR2 are SGHTA and FQGNSA. The CDR3 here is CASSFSTEAFF. The CDR3 DNA reads as TGTGCCAGCAGCTTCAGCACTGAAGCTTTCTTT.

This clonotype was seen only a few times. This chain uses TRBV10-3 with TRBJ1-2, with D perhaps matching TRBD1 (5 bases). Trimming took off 6 bases at V and 1 base at J, with 12 bases between the two ends. Looked up from germline, CDR1 is ENHRY and CDR2 is SYGVKD. There are 14 residues in the CDR3. As DNA, the CDR3 is TGTGCCATCAGCGGGACCGACGTTAACTATGGCTACACCTTC. As protein: CAISGTDVNYGYTF.

The chain's CDR3 is CSVAGAGTEAFF. CDR3 bases: TGCAGCGTTGCAGGGGCAGGGACTGAAGCTTTCTTT. The J gene is TRBJ1-1, the V gene TRBV29-1; TRBD1 might be the D (6 bases). Germline lookup yields CDR1 SQVTM and CDR2 ANQGSEA. Trimming removed 4 bases from V and 5 bases from J, with 11 bases in between. CDR3 size: 12 residues.

V usage is TRBV20-1 and J usage is TRBJ2-7, with 10 bases fitting TRBD2. J gave up 2 bases and V 3 bases, and 7 bases lay outside the gene matches. This CDR3 is 15 amino acids long. The germline V gene has CDR1 DFQATT and CDR2 SNEGSKA (reference sequence). The CDR3 is CSASPTSGLTYEQYF. The CDR3 coding sequence is TGCAGTGCTAGCCCGACTAGCGGGCTTACCTACGAGCAGTACTTC.

This clonotype was detected ten times or more. This CDR3 is CASSPGDGTYEQYF. The DNA of the CDR3 is TGCGCCAGCAGCCCCGGTGACGGGACCTACGAGCAGTACTTC. The chain is built from TRBV4-3 and TRBJ2-7, with D perhaps TRBD2 (5 bases). CDR3 length: 14 amino acids. Trimming stripped 4 bases from V and 2 bases from J, with 12 bases between. Germline-derived CDR1 and CDR2 are LGHNA and YSLEER.

A few counts support this clonotype. This chain connects TRBV12-3 or TRBV12-4 to TRBJ2-7; no firm D call. Trimming took off 3 bases at V and 1 base at J, with 13 bases between the two ends. The CDR3 has 15 residues. CDR3 protein: CASSLGTIVSYEQYV. The CDR3 nucleotides read TGTGCCAGCAGTTTGGGCACAATTGTATCCTACGAGCAGTACGTC.

This clonotype was observed at least ten times. The CDR3 region is CASSPPEVEQFF. CDR3 sequence (DNA): TGTGCCAGCAGTCCCCCCGAAGTAGAGCAGTTCTTC. V is TRBV28 and J is TRBJ2-1; no clear D. Deletions cut 5 bases from V and 10 bases from J, with 12 bases between. Germline loops: CDR1 MDHEN, CDR2 SYDVKM. This CDR3 is 12 amino acids long.

The table lists this clonotype with a few counts. This chain links TRBV7-2 with TRBJ1-4, with D possibly being TRBD1 (5 bases). V lost 5 bases and J lost 4, with 11 bases in between. Per germline, CDR1 SGHTA and CDR2 FQGNSA. This CDR3 is built from 14 residues. CDR3 coding DNA: TGTGCCAGCAGCCGTCAGGGTCATAATGAAAAACTGTTTTTT. This gives the protein CASSRQGHNEKLFF.

The rearrangement uses TRBV18 and TRBJ2-5; TRBD2 matches 10 bases. CDR1 and CDR2 (germline): KGHSH, LQKENI. The CDR3 is made up of 17 amino acids. V lost 6 bases and J lost 0; bases outside the gene matches: 10. The CDR3 loop reads CASSQRVTSGNQETQYF. CDR3 sequence (DNA): TGTGCCAGCTCTCAAAGGGTAACTAGCGGGAACCAAGAGACCCAGTACTTC.

This chain links TRBV4-3 with TRBJ2-6; no reliable D call. Per the germline V gene, CDR1 is LGHNA and CDR2 is YSLEER. The CDR3 runs 16 residues. V was shortened by 0 bases and J by 4 bases, with 10 bases between the two germline ends. CDR3 in amino acids: CASSQEGDRGANVLTF. The CDR3, as DNA: TGCGCCAGCAGCCAAGAAGGCGACCGCGGGGCCAACGTCCTGACTTTC.

This chain's CDR3 is CASSQTADNSPLHF. In nucleotides, the CDR3 is TGTGCCAGCAGCCAGACGGCGGATAATTCACCCCTCCACTTT. The chain carries TRBV7-9 and TRBJ1-6; no reliable D call. Germline CDR1 is SEHNR and CDR2 is FQNEAQ (reference sequence). The CDR3 spans 14 residues. V gave up 5 bases and J gave up 5 bases, with 10 bases separating them.

Worth noting for this clonotype: It may be a read error: a sequence one base away is much more abundant. V gene TRBV5-1 combines with J gene TRBJ1-2; D is uncertain. Germline V gene sequence: CDR1 SGHRS, CDR2 YFSETQ. The CDR3 covers 13 residues. The CDR3: CVSSLAGVLGYTF. CDR3 nucleotide sequence: TGCGTCAGCAGCTTGGCTGGGGTTCTCGGCTACACCTTC.

V is TRBV29-1 and J is TRBJ2-4; 7 bases line up with TRBD1. V lost 4 bases to trimming and J lost 2 bases; unmatched junction nucleotides: 5. This CDR3 region has 14 residues. Per the germline V gene, CDR1 is SQVTM and CDR2 is ANQGSEA. The CDR3 is CSVGRTGPKNIQYF. In DNA form, the CDR3 reads TGCAGCGTTGGACGGACAGGACCCAAAAACATTCAGTACTTC.

This clonotype has just a few counts. This chain uses TRBV28 with TRBJ2-3; D possibly matches TRBD1 or TRBD2 (5 bases each). The CDR3 is made up of 13 amino acids. Germline CDR1 reads MDHEN; CDR2 reads SYDVKM. V gave up 3 bases and J gave up 8 bases, with 12 bases separating them. CDR3 coding DNA: TGTGCCAGCAGTTTGCGAGGGGAAGGTACGCAGTATTTT. It specifies CASSLRGEGTQYF. The variable domain in full, with the rest retrieved from reference TRBV28 and TRBJ2-3, is DVKVTQSSRYLVKRTGEKVFLECVQDMDHENMFWYRQDPGLGLRLIYFSYDVKMKEKGDIPEGYSVSREKKERFSLILESASTNQTSMYLCASSLRGEGTQYFGPGTRLTVL.

This clonotype was seen many times. The chain has TRBV28 and TRBJ2-6, with D hard to call. V gave up 6 bases and J gave up 0 bases, with 3 bases separating them. The CDR3 is made up of 13 amino acids. Germline lookup yields CDR1 MDHEN and CDR2 SYDVKM. The chain's CDR3 is CASRTSGANVLTF. The CDR3 nucleotides read TGTGCCAGCAGGACCTCTGGGGCCAACGTCCTGACTTTC.

The chain employs TRBV29-1 and TRBJ1-2; D possibly corresponds to TRBD1 (5 bases). This CDR3 has 11 amino acids. Germline assignment: CDR1 SQVTM and CDR2 ANQGSEA. Trimming removed 3 bases at V and 6 bases at J, with 8 bases between. The CDR3 DNA sequence: TGCAGCGTTGAGGCAGGGCATGGCTACACCTTC. Its translation is CSVEAGHGYTF. Supplemented by reference TRBV29-1 and TRBJ1-2, the full variable domain reads SAVISQKPSRDICQRGTSLTIQCQVDSQVTMMFWYRQQPGQSLTLIATANQGSEATYESGFVIDKFPISRPNLTFSTLTVSNMSPEDSSIYLCSVEAGHGYTFGSGTRLTVV.

This clonotype was counted at least ten times. The J gene is TRBJ1-2, the V gene TRBV4-1; no reliable D call. The CDR3 has 16 amino acids. V was cut by 0 bases and J by 0 bases, with 11 bases left in between. Per the germline V gene, CDR1 is MGHRA and CDR2 is YSYEKL. The CDR3 here is CASSQDLYRANYGYTF. CDR3 in DNA: TGCGCCAGCAGCCAAGATCTCTACAGAGCTAACTATGGCTACACCTTC.